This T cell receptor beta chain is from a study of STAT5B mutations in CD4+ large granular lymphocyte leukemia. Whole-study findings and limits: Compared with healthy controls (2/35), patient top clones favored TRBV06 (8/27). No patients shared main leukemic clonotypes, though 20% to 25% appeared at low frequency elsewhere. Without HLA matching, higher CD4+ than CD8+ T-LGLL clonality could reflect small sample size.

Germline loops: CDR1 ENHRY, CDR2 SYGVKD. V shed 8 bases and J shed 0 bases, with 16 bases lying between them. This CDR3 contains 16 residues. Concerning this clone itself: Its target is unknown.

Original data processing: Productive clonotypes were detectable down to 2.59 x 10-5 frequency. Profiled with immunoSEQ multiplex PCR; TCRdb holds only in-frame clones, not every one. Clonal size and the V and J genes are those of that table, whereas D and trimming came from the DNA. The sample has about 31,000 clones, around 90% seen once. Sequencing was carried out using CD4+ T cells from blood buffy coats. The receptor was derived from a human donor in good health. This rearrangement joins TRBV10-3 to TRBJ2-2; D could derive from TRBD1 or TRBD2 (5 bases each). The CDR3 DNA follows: TGTGCCATCCCACTGGGACGGAACGCGAACACCGGGGAGCTGTTTTTT. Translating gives CAIPLGRNANTGELFF.